The entry below gives a single TCR beta chain sequence along with its context. Looked up from germline, CDR1 is LGHNA and CDR2 is YSLEER. The CDR3 has 16 residues. V lost 3 bases and J 0 bases, leaving 15 bases between the germline ends. Across about two dozen US areas, participants ranged in age from about 18 to 90 years. Participants were placed into cohorts based on the clinical history they reported. This sample was included in a study of blood T cell repertoires in COVID-19. Per the study methods: Amplification from reference gene primers served as the basis for estimated nucleated cell counts. Repertoires were generated with immunoSEQ multiplex PCR, while TCRdb's copy carries only in-frame clones and drops some. V, J and clone size are those of that table, while D and trimming were read from the DNA. This table has 150,000 to 200,000 clones, around 83% appearing once.

The sequenced sample consisted of PBMCs or T cells enriched from blood (not recorded which). The origin of this receptor is a woman between 25 and 40 years old who had been exposed to COVID-19. The rearrangement uses TRBV4-3 and TRBJ2-7; D perhaps matches TRBD2 (6 bases). Written as DNA, the CDR3 is TGCGCCAGCAGCCATACCCGGGACTCGACCTCCTACGAGCAGTACTTC. Its protein product is CASSHTRDSTSYEQYF.